One T cell receptor (beta chain) is described in this entry. The antigen remains unidentified. An end of the junction does not agree with germline; a read error may underlie this. This CDR3 contains 13 residues. Germline V lookup: CDR1 SGHKS, CDR2 YYEKEE (reference sequence). TCRdb re-called the 5' RACE reads through MiXCR, storing one row per CDR3 protein. The data contain about 340,000 distinct CDR3 sequences, 15% to 20% of them singletons. The sample comes from a study of T-cell memory formation after mild COVID-19. The study, taken as a whole, reports: Clones that contracted from day 15 to 85 were balanced CD4/CD8, while later expanders leaned CD4+.

The chain uses TRBV5-5 and TRBJ1-6; 7 bases align to TRBD1. The receptor's source is a man between 18 and 29 years old who had mild COVID-19 (a few samples of this study predate the infection). Cell type and time point are not known. Material for sequencing was PBMCs or a T cell subset sorted from them (not recorded which). CDR3 protein: CDSSWGQQPPLHF. CDR3 coding DNA: TGTGACAGCAGCTGGGGACAGCAGCCACCCCTCCACTTT.